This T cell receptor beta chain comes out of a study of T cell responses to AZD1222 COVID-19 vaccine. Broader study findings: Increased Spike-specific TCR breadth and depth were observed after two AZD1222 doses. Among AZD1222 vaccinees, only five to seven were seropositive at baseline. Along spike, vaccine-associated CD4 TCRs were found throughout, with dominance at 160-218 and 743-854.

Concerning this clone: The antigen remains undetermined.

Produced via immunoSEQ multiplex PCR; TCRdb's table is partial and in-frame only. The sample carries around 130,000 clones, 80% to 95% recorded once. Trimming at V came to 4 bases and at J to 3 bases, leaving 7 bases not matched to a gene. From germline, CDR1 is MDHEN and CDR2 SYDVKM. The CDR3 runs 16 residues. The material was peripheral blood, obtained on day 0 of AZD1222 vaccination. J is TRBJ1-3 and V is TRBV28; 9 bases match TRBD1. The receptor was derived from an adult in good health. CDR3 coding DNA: TGTGCCAGCAGTTGGGGACAGGGAGGGTTTGGAAACACCATATATTTT. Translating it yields CASSWGQGGFGNTIYF. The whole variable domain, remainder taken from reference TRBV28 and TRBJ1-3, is DVKVTQSSRYLVKRTGEKVFLECVQDMDHENMFWYRQDPGLGLRLIYFSYDVKMKEKGDIPEGYSVSREKKERFSLILESASTNQTSMYLCASSWGQGGFGNTIYFGEGSWLTVV.